These 19 T cell receptor beta chains originate from one sample sequenced in a study of T cells in Graves' hyperthyroidism and ophthalmopathy. From RNA transcripts, TCR beta CDR3 regions were amplified. The primer set for the first-round RT-PCR of the TCR CDR3 was HTBI. TCRdb passed the multiplex PCR reads through MiXCR, listing each CDR3 protein once. The sample has tens of thousands of distinct CDR3 sequences, under 55% seen once. Source material: blood. The source is a woman aged 25 to 39 with Graves' hyperthyroidism.

This clonotype was observed at least ten times. The chain employs TRBV18 and TRBJ2-5; D gene ambiguous. The germline gives CDR1 KGHSH, CDR2 LQKENI. Trimming took 3 bases from V and 2 from J, leaving 7 bases between them. This CDR3 is 13 amino acids long. DNA for the CDR3: TGTGCCAGCTCACCGCGAACACAAGAGACCCAGTACTTC. It is translated as CASSPRTQETQYF.

In this sample, this clonotype is medium-sized. The genes are TRBV29-1 and TRBJ2-7; 9 bases match TRBD1. The germline V gene has CDR1 SQVTM and CDR2 ANQGSEA. The CDR3 runs 12 residues. V dropped 8 bases and J dropped 5; count of bases not matched to a gene: 7. The CDR3 nucleotides read TGCAGCACCCGACAGGGGGATAACGAGCAGTACTTC. The encoded protein is CSTRQGDNEQYF.

Concerning this clonotype: A much larger clonotype is one base distant, so this may be a read error. This rearrangement joins TRBV30 to TRBJ2-1, with a possible D match to TRBD1 (5 bases). The V end lost 2 bases, the J end lost 8 bases, and 13 bases lay between the germline ends. The CDR3 is 13 residues long. CDR1 and CDR2 from the germline V gene are GTSNPN and SVGIG (reference sequence). The CDR3 bases are TGTGCCTGGAGTATGAGCAGGGTGGATGAGCAGTTCTTC. Its translation: CAWSMSRVDEQFF.

This clonotype is medium-sized within its sample. This chain uses TRBV7-3 with TRBJ2-7; D is tentatively TRBD1 or TRBD2 (5 bases each). Germline CDR1 is SGHTA and CDR2 is FQGTGA. Trimming took 5 bases from V and 7 from J, leaving 15 bases between them. The CDR3 sequence is 13 residues long. The CDR3 bases are TGTGCCAGCAGCCCAGGGTCGAGGAGGGAGCAGTACTTC. Translated: CASSPGSRREQYF.

The rearrangement joins TRBV7-3 to TRBJ2-1, with D maybe TRBD2 (6 bases). The V gene's germline CDR1 is SGHTA and CDR2 FQGTGA. The CDR3 is 14 residues long. V shed 5 bases and J shed 12 bases, with 20 bases lying between them. The DNA of the CDR3 is TGTGCCAGCAGCCCGGGACTTGGAGAAGATACGCAGTTCTTC. It codes for CASSPGLGEDTQFF.

This clonotype has at least ten counts. Just one base apart from a much larger clone, this may be a read error. Since no conserved phenylalanine or tryptophan closes the CDR3, a read error is the likely cause. The chain couples TRBV20-1 to TRBJ2-3; D remains unclear. The CDR3 consists of 13 residues. The V gene's germline CDR1 is DFQATT and CDR2 SNEGSKA (reference sequence). V was shortened by 6 bases and J by 1 base, with 11 bases between the two germline ends. CDR3 coding DNA: TGCAGTGCACCCGATCACCGCACAGATACGCAGTATCTT. Its translation: CSAPDHRTDTQYL.

At least ten counts were recorded for this clonotype. The chain is built from TRBV28 and TRBJ1-6; 8 bases fit TRBD1. CDR3 size: 15 residues. The germline V gene encodes CDR1 MDHEN and CDR2 SYDVKM. V lost 5 bases and J lost 3; bases outside the gene matches: 3. The CDR3: CASSRTGFYNSPLHF. CDR3 DNA: TGTGCCAGCAGTCGGACAGGGTTCTATAATTCACCCCTCCACTTT.

This clonotype was seen only a few times. J is TRBJ2-6 and V is TRBV25-1, with TRBD1 matching 8 bases. Germline V gene data show CDR1 as MGHDK and CDR2 as SYGVNS. The ends lost 6 bases at V and 1 base at J; junction bases unmatched: 8. The CDR3 runs 17 residues. CDR3 in amino acids: CASSDRGVSSGANVLTF. DNA for the CDR3: TGTGCCAGCAGCGACAGGGGAGTGAGTTCTGGGGCCAACGTCCTGACTTTC.

As to this clonotype: A read error may account for a junction end that differs from germline. V is TRBV7-2 and J is TRBJ2-1, with D possibly being TRBD2 (5 bases). Germline CDR1 reads SGHTA; CDR2 reads FQGNSA. The CDR3 runs 13 residues. The CDR3 sequence is CASSPGLLNEQSF. Written as DNA, the CDR3 is TGTGCCAGCAGCCCAGGACTTCTGAATGAGCAGTCCTTC.

The V gene is TRBV2, the J gene TRBJ2-7; TRBD1 aligns across 11 bases. Trimming removed 6 bases from V and 1 base from J; junction bases left unmatched: 2. Germline CDR1 is SNHLY and CDR2 is FYNNEI. The CDR3 extends over 14 amino acids. As DNA, the CDR3 is TGTGCCAGCAGGGGACAGGGGGTTTCCTACGAGCAGTACTTC. It yields the protein CASRGQGVSYEQYF.

This clonotype was detected ten times or more. The chain has TRBV27 and TRBJ2-5, with TRBD1 identical over 11 bases. With V trimmed by 5 bases and J by 2 bases, 4 bases remained unmatched. The CDR3 sequence is 15 residues long. Germline V gene sequence: CDR1 MNHEY, CDR2 SMNVEV (reference sequence). CDR3 coding DNA: TGTGCCAGCAGTCCGGGGACAGGGGGGCAAGAGACCCAGTACTTC. Its translation: CASSPGTGGQETQYF.

This clonotype has ten or more counts. The CDR3 sequence: CASSGTGWQPQHF. The DNA for the CDR3 is TGTGCCAGCAGTGGGACAGGTTGGCAGCCCCAGCATTTT. The chain recombines TRBV28 with TRBJ1-5, with TRBD1 matching 8 bases. CDR3 length: 13 amino acids. Germline CDR1 MDHEN, CDR2 SYDVKM. V lost 5 bases and J lost 7; bases outside the gene matches: 4.

This clonotype was seen ten or more times. The chain couples TRBV4-1 to TRBJ2-1, with D perhaps being TRBD1 or TRBD2 (5 bases each). Germline V gene data show CDR1 as MGHRA and CDR2 as YSYEKL. The CDR3 covers 15 residues. Trimming took 2 bases from V and 4 from J, leaving 12 bases between them. CDR3 DNA sequence: TGCGCCAGCAGCCAACCGAGGGGAGCTTACAATGAGCAGTTCTTC. Translated, it gives CASSQPRGAYNEQFF.

By sample share, this clonotype is medium-sized. The gene calls are TRBV19 and TRBJ1-5, with no clear D. Germline-derived CDR1 and CDR2 are LNHDA and SQIVND (reference sequence). The CDR3 consists of 14 residues. V lost 3 bases to trimming and J lost 5 bases, with 11 bases between them. Written as DNA, the CDR3 is TGTGCCAGTAGTATTATTAGTAGGGATCAGCCCCAGCATTTT. Amino acid sequence: CASSIISRDQPQHF.

This clonotype was seen a handful of times. V gene TRBV11-1 combines with J gene TRBJ1-2; D gene uncertain. The V and J ends lost 0 bases and 2 bases respectively, with 10 bases between them. Germline loops: CDR1 SGHAT, CDR2 FQDESV (reference sequence). This CDR3 has 15 amino acids. The CDR3 DNA reads TGTGCCAGCAGCTTAGCGAGGACTCAAAACTATGGCTACACCTTC. This translates into CASSLARTQNYGYTF. The full variable domain, rest sourced from reference TRBV11-1 and TRBJ1-2, is EAEVAQSPRYKITEKSQAVAFWCDPISGHATLYWYRQILGQGPELLVQFQDESVVDDSQLPKDRFSAERLKGVDSTLKIQPAELGDSAMYLCASSLARTQNYGYTFGSGTRLTVV.

Details on this clonotype: The missing conserved phenylalanine or tryptophan at the end of this CDR3 makes a read error likely. It is unclear where the CDR3 begins or ends on the DNA, so no DNA is shown, and the CDR3 is as TCRdb lists it. The chain links TRBV11-2 to TRBJ1-1; no check of the table's D call, TRBD1, against the DNA was made. From its first to its last residue, the CDR3 has 15 amino acids. Germline-derived CDR1 and CDR2 are SGHAT and FQNNGV. The CDR3 sequence: CASSSPRGGNTEAFL.

This clonotype was observed a few times. The chain recombines TRBV7-8 with TRBJ2-3; D unresolved. The CDR3 has 13 residues. CDR1 and CDR2 (germline): SGHVS, FQNEAQ. Trimming took off 4 bases at V and 4 bases at J, with 9 bases between the two ends. The CDR3 reads CASSYLGADTQYF. In DNA form, the CDR3 reads TGTGCCAGCAGCTACCTAGGAGCAGATACGCAGTATTTT.

Within the sample, this clonotype is medium-sized (0.01 to 0.1%). The chain links TRBV20-1 to TRBJ2-5; weak D call: TRBD1 (5 bases). Germline loops: CDR1 DFQATT, CDR2 SNEGSKA (reference sequence). V was clipped by 1 base and J by 4 bases, with 7 bases between them. The CDR3 totals 12 residues. The CDR3 coding sequence is TGCAGTGCTAGAGGGGGCCCAGAGACCCAGTACTTC. This sequence encodes CSARGGPETQYF.

Note on this clonotype: The final CDR3 position lacks the conserved phenylalanine or tryptophan, pointing to a likely read error. The chain recombines TRBV2 with TRBJ1-2, with TRBD1 as a possible D gene (5 bases). CDR1 SNHLY and CDR2 FYNNEI come from the germline V gene. Trimming left V 10 bases short and J 6 bases short, with 21 bases between. This CDR3 comprises 14 residues. The chain's CDR3 is CATRRDWAGHGYTY. The CDR3 DNA reads as TGTGCCACCAGGCGGGACTGGGCTGGGCATGGCTACACCTAT.